This T cell receptor beta chain was sequenced in a study of T-cell reconstitution after alpha-beta-depleted transplantation in children. Unique molecular identifiers featured in how the TCRbeta library was prepared. TCRdb redid the calling of the PCR reads with MiXCR, one entry per CDR3 protein. The top ten clones hold roughly 5.4% of a sample with almost 500,000 distinct CDR3 sequences, under 15% of them seen once. This CDR3 has 18 amino acids. The germline V gene has CDR1 SGHAT and CDR2 FQDESV (reference sequence). Trimming took 5 bases from V and 0 from J; bases not matched to a gene: 9. This clonotype turned up a few times.

This TCR was sampled from a human donor who donated a stem cell graft to a child with combined immunodeficiency. The V gene is TRBV11-1, the J gene TRBJ2-7; TRBD2 agrees at 14 bases. This sample comprised PBMCs from the stem cell graft donor, obtained from the stem cell graft. This CDR3 reads CASSPGTSGGQGSYEQYF. DNA of the CDR3: TGTGCCAGCAGCCCCGGGACTAGCGGGGGTCAGGGCTCCTACGAGCAGTACTTC.